This TCR beta chain was sequenced in a study of blood T cell repertoires in COVID-19. Study overall: PBMCs, B-cell-depleted T cells, or T cells provided the cDNA or gDNA that made up the material.

Assay: immunoSEQ multiplex PCR; the TCRdb copy retains only in-frame clones and omits some. The data hold 200,000 to 250,000 clones, with approximately 80% observed a single time. Material for sequencing was peripheral blood. The TCR comes from a woman older than 75 with COVID-19, enrolled during active disease.

CDR3 residues: CASSLRGTSLDEQFF. Written as DNA, the CDR3 is TGCGCCAGCAGCTTGAGGGGGACTAGCTTGGATGAGCAGTTCTTC. V and J are TRBV5-1 and TRBJ2-1, with 9 bases aligning to TRBD2. Germline assignment: CDR1 SGHRS and CDR2 YFSETQ. V lost 1 base, J lost 8 bases, and 7 bases stayed unmatched. The CDR3 extends over 15 amino acids.